This T cell receptor beta chain comes out of a study of Ad26.COV2.S vaccination and SARS-CoV-2 variants. Clones were sequenced by immunoSEQ multiplex PCR, and TCRdb holds only the in-frame ones, with some missing. The table shows about 98,000 clones, with about three quarters occurring only once. Regarding the study as a whole: Spike-specific responses of CD8+ and CD4+ T cells were reported to display substantial breadth after vaccination. Vaccinees and placebo recipients showed similar non-spike TCR breadth.

Comment on this clone: As yet, its antigen is unknown.

With 4 bases removed from V and 7 bases from J, the gap between germline ends came to 16 bases. The CDR3 length is 15 residues. Germline CDR1 SEHNR, CDR2 FQNEAQ (reference sequence). This sequence originates from a human donor who had recovered from COVID-19. The sample in question was peripheral blood, obtained after recovery from COVID-19. The chain uses TRBV7-9 and TRBJ2-2; D is tentatively TRBD1 or TRBD2 (6 bases each). The CDR3 DNA sequence: TGTGCCAGCAGCTCTGGGGACATCGGGGGCGGGGAGCTGTTTTTT. The encoded protein is CASSSGDIGGGELFF. Variable domain in full (rest from reference TRBV7-9 and TRBJ2-2): DTGVSQNPRHKITKRGQNVTFRCDPISEHNRLYWYRQTLGQGPEFLTYFQNEAQLEKSRLLSDRFSAERPKGSFSTLEIQRTEQGDSAMYLCASSSGDIGGGELFFGEGSRLTVL.